This T cell receptor (beta chain) was recovered during a study of cytomegalovirus exposure and HLA in healthy donors. For the study at large: Among the roughly 400 genotyped donors, more than 70% were placed in the Caucasian-associated ancestry cluster.

PCR was performed using 60 Vbeta and 13 Jbeta primers. Original processing methods: Unique TCR beta chains totaled some 80 million in a later count, with around 11 million of them shared. Clones were sequenced by immunoSEQ multiplex PCR, and TCRdb holds only the in-frame ones, with some missing. That table is the source of V, J and clone size, and D and trimming were worked out from the DNA. The table includes some 190,000 clones, roughly 80% detected once. This clone occurred once. As yet, its antigen is unknown. The donors comprised healthy bone marrow donors. Notes on the study in general: An Asian-associated ancestry cluster reportedly showed fewer N-insertions than the approximately 620-donor mean in a later analysis.

The origin of this receptor is a woman aged 18-29 years in good health and CMV-seronegative. The sequenced sample was PBMCs.

The CDR3, as DNA: TGTGCCAGCTCACCCTTGAGCGGTAACAATCAGCCCCAGCATTTT. It codes for CASSPLSGNNQPQHF. The chain combines TRBV18 with TRBJ1-5; no clear D. Germline values: CDR1 KGHSH, CDR2 LQKENI. The length of the CDR3 is 15 residues. V gave up 3 bases and J gave up 3 bases, with 12 bases separating them. The variable domain in full, with the rest retrieved from reference TRBV18 and TRBJ1-5, is NAGVMQNPRHLVRRRGQEARLRCSPMKGHSHVYWYRQLPEEGLKFMVYLQKENIIDESGMPKERFSAEFPKEGPSILRIQQVVRGDSAAYFCASSPLSGNNQPQHFGDGTRLSIL.